The 19 T cell receptor beta chains presented below share a single source sample, sequenced in a study of blood T cell repertoires in COVID-19. TCRdb keeps only in-frame clones here, not all; method: immunoSEQ multiplex PCR. The data show hundreds of thousands of clones, about 90% seen once. Input material: peripheral blood. These receptors were collected from a woman in her thirties or forties with COVID-19, enrolled during active disease.

The CDR3 reads CASKAPTYEQYF. The CDR3 coding sequence is TGTGCCAGCAAAGCCCCCACCTACGAGCAGTACTTC. The genes are TRBV6-5 and TRBJ2-7; no clear D gene. CDR1 and CDR2 (germline): MNHEY, SVGAGI. The CDR3 runs to 12 residues. Trimming took 7 bases from V and 2 from J, leaving 9 bases between them.

V is TRBV18 and J is TRBJ2-2; 9 bases are shared with TRBD1. With V trimmed by 4 bases and J by 6 bases, 9 bases remained unmatched. Germline V gene sequence: CDR1 KGHSH, CDR2 LQKENI. The CDR3 has 16 residues. The CDR3 nucleotides read TGTGCCAGCTCACTATCGACAGGGGGTCGCGCCGGGGAGCTGTTTTTT. Protein: CASSLSTGGRAGELFF.

The rearrangement joins TRBV28 to TRBJ1-5; 9 bases are a match to TRBD1. V gave up 5 bases and J gave up 6 bases; unmatched junction bases: 8. CDR3 length equals 15 residues. Germline assignment: CDR1 MDHEN and CDR2 SYDVKM. CDR3 in amino acids: CASSLPQTGGQPQHF. CDR3 coding DNA: TGTGCCAGCAGTCTCCCCCAGACAGGGGGTCAGCCCCAGCATTTT.

This rearrangement joins TRBV25-1 to TRBJ2-1; 7 bases are a match to TRBD2. The ends lost 5 bases at V and 8 bases at J; junction bases unmatched: 9. CDR3 length: 14 amino acids. Germline V lookup: CDR1 MGHDK, CDR2 SYGVNS. CDR3 in DNA: TGTGCCAGCAGTTGGGACCCCCGGGAGGATGAGCAGTTCTTC. It specifies CASSWDPREDEQFF.

The rearrangement joins TRBV7-8 to TRBJ1-1, with 7 bases lining up with TRBD1. The CDR3 extends over 16 amino acids. V trimming: 3 bases; J trimming: 3 bases; junction bases outside the gene matches: 10. CDR1 and CDR2 (germline): SGHVS, FQNEAQ. Here the CDR3 DNA reads TGTGCCAGCAGCTTGGGACAGTCCACTCGGGACACTGAAGCTTTCTTT. This gives the protein CASSLGQSTRDTEAFF.

The chain recombines TRBV5-8 with TRBJ2-7; 7 bases match TRBD1. The CDR3 sequence is 14 residues long. Germline CDR1 is SGHTS and CDR2 is YDEGEE. V lost 8 bases to trimming and J lost 4 bases; unmatched junction nucleotides: 12. CDR3 region: CASKKIGGGYEQYF. The CDR3, as DNA: TGTGCCAGTAAGAAGATAGGGGGCGGGTACGAGCAGTACTTC.

V is TRBV7-3 and J is TRBJ1-1; D perhaps matches TRBD1 (6 bases). V lost 5 bases, J lost 11 bases, and 15 bases lay in between. The CDR3 has 12 amino acids. From germline, CDR1 is SGHTA and CDR2 FQGTGA. In nucleotides, the CDR3 is TGTGCCAGCAGCCACAATGGGGGCCCGGCTTTCTTT. It is translated as CASSHNGGPAFF. The full variable domain, completed using reference TRBV7-3 and TRBJ1-1, is GAGVSQTPSNKVTEKGKYVELRCDPISGHTALYWYRQSLGQGPEFLIYFQGTGAADDSGLPNDRFFAVRPEGSVSTLKIQRTERGDSAVYLCASSHNGGPAFFGQGTRLTVV.

The rearrangement joins TRBV18 to TRBJ1-5, with TRBD1 identical over 7 bases. V lost 3 bases to trimming and J lost 4 bases; unmatched junction nucleotides: 3. CDR1 and CDR2 (germline): KGHSH, LQKENI. CDR3 length equals 14 residues. The CDR3 nucleotides are TGTGCCAGCTCACCCGACAGGGCAAATCAGCCCCAGCATTTT. It yields the protein CASSPDRANQPQHF.

The CDR3 sequence is CASRWDRELYGYTF. In nucleotides, the CDR3 is TGTGCCAGCAGATGGGACAGGGAGCTCTATGGCTACACCTTC. This chain uses TRBV5-4 with TRBJ1-2; TRBD1 agrees at 9 bases. CDR1 is SGHNT, CDR2 YYREEE, per germline (reference sequence). This CDR3 has 14 amino acids. J was trimmed by 4 bases and V by 5 bases; bases with no gene match: 6.

In this sample, this clone turned up a few times. The chain couples TRBV6-5 to TRBJ1-1, with D perhaps TRBD1 (6 bases). CDR3 size: 13 residues. V gave up 7 bases and J gave up 5 bases, with 14 bases separating them. Germline loops: CDR1 MNHEY, CDR2 SVGAGI. The CDR3 DNA reads as TGTGCCAGCACGCCCGCAGGGGTAACTGAAGCTTTCTTT. As protein: CASTPAGVTEAFF.

This clone was counted a single time. The chain links TRBV7-9 to TRBJ2-5; 8 nucleotides match TRBD2. This CDR3 is 15 amino acids long. Losses at the gene ends were 1 base for V and 5 bases for J; bases not matched to a gene: 6. CDR1 and CDR2 from the germline V gene are SEHNR and FQNEAQ (reference sequence). The CDR3 DNA is TGTGCCAGCAGCTTAGACGGGGGGGCGGTTGAGACCCAGTACTTC. It specifies CASSLDGGAVETQYF.

This chain's CDR3 is CASSLTSGSAGELFF. In nucleotides, the CDR3 is TGTGCCAGCAGCTTGACTAGCGGGAGTGCCGGGGAGCTGTTTTTT. The J gene is TRBJ2-2, the V gene TRBV3-1 (or the pseudogene TRBV3-2), with TRBD2 matching 12 bases. CDR3 length equals 15 residues. In germline, CDR1 is LGHDT, CDR2 YNNKEL (reference sequence). Unmatched junction bases numbered 4, after V lost 5 bases and J lost 6 bases.

The chain carries TRBV28 and TRBJ2-1, with D unresolved. The V end lost 4 bases, the J end lost 1 base, and 14 bases lay between the germline ends. This CDR3 is built from 16 residues. The germline V gene encodes CDR1 MDHEN and CDR2 SYDVKM. CDR3 sequence reads: CASSSLTFSSYNEQFF. In nucleotides, the CDR3 is TGTGCCAGCAGTTCATTAACATTCTCTTCCTACAATGAGCAGTTCTTC.

In its sample, this clone was seen many times. This rearrangement joins TRBV5-6 to TRBJ2-7; D perhaps matches TRBD1 (6 bases). Germline CDR1 SGHDT, CDR2 YYEEEE. CDR3 size: 14 residues. Between the trimmed V and J ends, which lost 7 bases and 5 bases, there was a span of 19 bases. The CDR3 spells CASGRSWTDHEQYF. CDR3 coding DNA: TGTGCCAGCGGACGTTCCTGGACAGATCACGAGCAGTACTTC. The whole variable domain, remainder taken from reference TRBV5-6 and TRBJ2-7, is DAGVTQSPTHLIKTRGQQVTLRCSPKSGHDTVSWYQQALGQGPQFIFQYYEEEERQRGNFPDRFSGHQFPNYSSELNVNALLLGDSALYLCASGRSWTDHEQYFGPGTRLTVT.

This chain connects TRBV6-1 to TRBJ2-7; 8 positions agree with TRBD1. CDR1 and CDR2 from the germline V gene are MNHNS and SASEGT. Trimming took 7 bases from V and 1 from J; bases not matched to a gene: 9. CDR3 length equals 15 residues. The DNA of the CDR3 is TGTGCCAGCAACTATATTTGGGACAGGTCCTACGAGCAGTACTTC. This gives the protein CASNYIWDRSYEQYF.

The DNA of the CDR3 is TGTGCCAGTAGTATAAGCCTTCGCTATGGCTACACCTTC. Its translation is CASSISLRYGYTF. The rearrangement links TRBV19 to TRBJ1-2; D is ambiguous. V was pared by 2 bases and J by 4 bases, with 8 bases between. Germline V gene data show CDR1 as LNHDA and CDR2 as SQIVND (reference sequence). There are 13 residues in the CDR3.

The chain is built from TRBV9 and TRBJ1-6; D is unresolved. CDR1 is SGDLS, CDR2 YYNGEE, per germline. This CDR3 region has 16 residues. V was shortened by 3 bases and J by 7 bases, with 17 bases between the two germline ends. The CDR3 loop reads CASSESGAMINSPLHF. CDR3 in DNA: TGTGCCAGCAGCGAATCGGGAGCCATGATCAATTCACCCCTCCACTTT.

DNA of the CDR3: TGTGCCATCAGGGGGGACAGGGGAAGCTATGGCTACACCTTC. It is translated as CAIRGDRGSYGYTF. V and J are TRBV10-3 and TRBJ1-2, with 10 nucleotides matching TRBD1. J gave up 4 bases and V 6 bases, and 5 bases lay outside the gene matches. The CDR3 consists of 14 residues. Germline V CDR1 and CDR2: ENHRY, SYGVKD.

The gene calls are TRBV4-3 and TRBJ2-2; possible D gene TRBD2, 6 bases. CDR3 size: 15 residues. The germline V gene encodes CDR1 LGHNA and CDR2 YSLEER. V was pared by 0 bases and J by 7 bases, with 12 bases between. In DNA form, the CDR3 reads TGCGCCAGCAGCCAAGATGCCCCCGGGGGCGGGGAGCTGTTTTTT. As protein: CASSQDAPGGGELFF.